The subject of this entry is one T cell receptor beta chain. The antigen is unknown. The source of the sample is a study of T cells in localized non-small cell lung cancer. Sequenced by immunoSEQ multiplex PCR; TCRdb stores in-frame clones only, minus some. The data contain 30,000 to 40,000 clones, roughly 90% of them singletons. Study outcomes and limitations: In adjacent lung appeared a median around 62 of the top 100 tumor clones. Sequence data derive from only one tumor region, so heterogeneity remains possible. The highest T cell clonality was in uninvolved adjacent lung, above tumor.

Germline values: CDR1 SGHKS, CDR2 YYEKEE (reference sequence). Trimming left V 0 bases short and J 4 bases short, with 14 bases between. The length of the CDR3 is 15 residues. Sequenced here: peripheral blood, sampled before any cancer treatment. The TCR originated in a man between 35 and 75 years old with stage I lung adenocarcinoma. V is TRBV5-5 and J is TRBJ2-7; D may be TRBD1 (6 bases). Written as DNA, the CDR3 is TGTGCCAGCAGCTTGGAGGGGGTTTTTGGGTACGAGCAGTACTTC. Residues: CASSLEGVFGYEQYF.